These 21 T cell receptor beta chains were all obtained from the same sample, sequenced in a study of T cells in Graves' hyperthyroidism and ophthalmopathy. RNA transcripts served as the template for amplifying TCR beta CDR3 regions. An initial round of RT-PCR targeting the TCR CDR3 relied on the HTBI primer set. Each CDR3 protein gets one entry after TCRdb re-called the multiplex PCR reads with MiXCR. The data contain about 270,000 distinct CDR3 sequences, about 20% of them singletons. Input material: blood. Receptors were obtained from a man aged 25-40 years with Graves' ophthalmopathy.

This clonotype was detected only a few times. V is TRBV19 and J is TRBJ2-5, with 10 bases that match TRBD2. The ends lost 6 bases at V and 0 bases at J; junction bases unmatched: 4. Germline V CDR1 and CDR2: LNHDA, SQIVND (reference sequence). The CDR3 extends over 15 amino acids. The CDR3 nucleotides read TGTGCCAGTAGCGATAGCGGGAGGTACCAAGAGACCCAGTACTTC. It yields the protein CASSDSGRYQETQYF.

The V gene is TRBV4-1, the J gene TRBJ1-1; D possibly corresponds to TRBD1 (5 bases). With 0 bases removed from V and 1 base from J, the gap between germline ends came to 6 bases. The CDR3 has 14 residues. Germline V lookup: CDR1 MGHRA, CDR2 YSYEKL. The CDR3 DNA follows: TGCGCCAGCAGCCAAGAACAGGAGAACACTGAAGCTTTCTTT. Its translation is CASSQEQENTEAFF.

This clonotype appeared a few times. The DNA of the CDR3 is TGTGCCAGCAGCGTAGAGCCCAGCAATCAGCCCCAGCATTTT. Its translation: CASSVEPSNQPQHF. The chain uses TRBV9 and TRBJ1-5; D not resolved. Trimming removed 0 bases at V and 1 base at J, with 5 bases between. This CDR3 contains 14 residues. CDR1 SGDLS and CDR2 YYNGEE come from the germline V gene.

For this clonotype: With a much larger clone just one base away, this may be a read error. The chain recombines TRBV7-6 with TRBJ2-3, with TRBD1 identical over 12 bases. V dropped 6 bases and J dropped 4; count of bases not matched to a gene: 5. The CDR3 runs 15 residues. Germline loops: CDR1 SGHVS, CDR2 FNYEAQ. The CDR3 is CASRDGTGGADTQYF. In DNA, the CDR3 is TGTGCCAGCAGAGACGGGACAGGGGGCGCAGATACGCAGTATTTT. Combining the CDR3 with reference TRBV7-6 and TRBJ2-3 gives the whole variable domain GAGVSQSPRYKVTKRGQDVALRCDPISGHVSLYWYRQALGQGPEFLTYFNYEAQQDKSGLPNDRFSAERPEGSISTLTIQRTEQRDSAMYRCASRDGTGGADTQYFGPGTRLTVL.

This clonotype is a singleton in its sample. This could be a read error, since a much larger clone is one nucleotide away. The chain employs TRBV7-2 and TRBJ2-6, with D possibly matching TRBD2 (7 bases). This CDR3 contains 14 residues. Germline V CDR1 and CDR2: SGHTA, FQGNSA. The CDR3 reads CASSFNRGANALTF. As DNA, the CDR3 is TGTGCCAGCAGCTTTAATCGGGGGGCCAACGCCCTGACTTTC.

This chain connects TRBV6-1 to TRBJ1-1; D not resolved. V was pared by 9 bases and J by 4 bases, with 12 bases between. This CDR3 has 12 amino acids. Germline values: CDR1 MNHNS, CDR2 SASEGT. The CDR3 sequence is CASMRPATEAFF. The DNA of the CDR3 is TGTGCCAGTATGCGACCCGCCACTGAAGCTTTCTTT.

The rearrangement joins TRBV5-5 to TRBJ2-7; D may match TRBD1 or TRBD2 (6 bases each). Germline values: CDR1 SGHKS, CDR2 YYEKEE (reference sequence). The CDR3 is made up of 15 amino acids. With 2 bases removed from V and 2 bases from J, the gap between germline ends came to 14 bases. The CDR3 reads CASSFEEGVTYEQYF. In nucleotides, the CDR3 is TGTGCCAGCAGCTTTGAGGAGGGGGTTACCTACGAGCAGTACTTC.

This clonotype was found many times. This chain joins TRBV6-1 and TRBJ2-7; 12 bases are a match to TRBD2. The trim removed 6 bases at V and 2 bases at J, leaving 5 bases unmatched. The length of the CDR3 is 15 residues. Germline loops: CDR1 MNHNS, CDR2 SASEGT. CDR3 sequence reads: CASRLTSGGTYEQYF. CDR3 coding DNA: TGTGCCAGCAGGCTGACTAGCGGGGGAACCTACGAGCAGTACTTC.

Comments on this clonotype: The conserved phenylalanine or tryptophan normally closing the CDR3 is absent here, so this likely arose from a read error. V and J are TRBV7-9 and TRBJ2-3; 11 positions match TRBD2. This CDR3 region has 19 residues. The V gene end was trimmed by 5 bases and the J gene end by 0 bases; junction bases not matched to a gene: 13. Germline V lookup: CDR1 SEHNR, CDR2 FQNEAQ (reference sequence). The CDR3 DNA sequence: TGTGCCAGCAGCCCGAGGGGGACTAGCGGATATACTAGCACAGATACGCAGTATTCT. Protein sequence: CASSPRGTSGYTSTDTQYS.

This clonotype was observed many times. The chain employs TRBV20-1 and TRBJ2-7; 9 nucleotides match TRBD2. V was clipped by 4 bases and J by 5 bases; unmatched bases: 12. There are 15 residues in the CDR3. The germline gives CDR1 DFQATT, CDR2 SNEGSKA (reference sequence). CDR3 residues: CSATIPGLATNEQYF. The CDR3 DNA follows: TGCAGTGCTACTATACCGGGACTAGCCACCAACGAGCAGTACTTC.

Points on this clonotype: One end of the junction fails to match germline, which may point to a read error. The chain is built from TRBV9 and TRBJ1-1, with D perhaps TRBD1 (5 bases). The CDR3 has 13 amino acids. Germline V CDR1 and CDR2: SGDLS, YYNGEE. In DNA, the CDR3 is TGCGCCAGCAGCCTGGGACTTACGACTGAAGCTTTCTTT. Translating it yields CASSLGLTTEAFF. Looking up the rest from reference TRBV9 and TRBJ1-1 gives the full variable domain: DSGVTQTPKHLITATGQRVTLRCSPRSGDLSVYWYQQSLDQGLQFLIQYYNGEERAKGNILERFSAQQFPDLHSELNLSSLELGDSALYFCASSLGLTTEAFFGQGTRLTVV.

This clonotype was seen ten or more times. The chain couples TRBV6-2 or TRBV6-3 to TRBJ2-7; D remains ambiguous. Deletions cut 6 bases from V and 3 bases from J, with 12 bases between. CDR1 MNHEY and CDR2 SVGEGT come from the germline V gene. This CDR3 is 13 amino acids long. The CDR3 DNA reads TGTGCCAGCAGCGATAGAGTAATCTACGAGCAGTACTTC. This encodes CASSDRVIYEQYF.

In its sample, this clonotype was seen once. The chain employs TRBV2 and TRBJ2-2; 10 nucleotides agree with TRBD2. With V trimmed by 7 bases and J by 4 bases, 6 bases remained unmatched. The CDR3 length is 15 residues. Germline V gene lookup returns CDR1 SNHLY and CDR2 FYNNEI. CDR3 loop: CASTVSGRITGELFF. As DNA, the CDR3 is TGTGCCAGCACCGTTAGCGGGAGGATCACCGGGGAGCTGTTTTTT.

The rearrangement uses TRBV12-5 and TRBJ2-2, with D tentatively TRBD2 (5 bases). V lost 5 bases, J lost 3 bases, and 7 bases lay in between. CDR1 is LGHNT and CDR2 is FRNRAP in the germline V gene. The CDR3 totals 13 residues. In DNA, the CDR3 is TGTGCTAGTGGTACGGGGTACACCGGGGAGCTGTTTTTT. Protein sequence: CASGTGYTGELFF.

This chain joins TRBV11-2 and TRBJ2-3; no firm D call. The germline V and J ends were trimmed by 1 base and 2 bases, with 10 bases remaining between them. Germline lookup yields CDR1 SGHAT and CDR2 FQNNGV. The CDR3 has 15 amino acids. This chain's CDR3 is CASSLGRSPTDTQYF. The CDR3 DNA reads as TGTGCCAGCAGCTTAGGCCGGTCCCCCACAGATACGCAGTATTTT.

V is TRBV28 and J is TRBJ1-5; TRBD1 might be the D (6 bases). Germline V gene lookup returns CDR1 MDHEN and CDR2 SYDVKM. CDR3 length: 15 residues. The V end was cut by 4 bases, the J end by 6 bases, with 16 bases between. CDR3 sequence reads: CASSSAGGGRQPQHF. CDR3 DNA sequence: TGTGCCAGCAGTTCAGCAGGAGGGGGGCGTCAGCCCCAGCATTTT.

The genes are TRBV18 and TRBJ1-1; 7 nucleotides line up with TRBD1. Germline V gives CDR1 KGHSH, CDR2 LQKENI. V trimming: 3 bases; J trimming: 1 base; junction bases outside the gene matches: 11. The CDR3 consists of 17 residues. CDR3 in DNA: TGTGCCAGCTCACCCAGGTACAGGGGATATGGGAACACTGAAGCTTTCTTT. It is translated as CASSPRYRGYGNTEAFF.

This clonotype was seen at least ten times. The rearrangement joins TRBV29-1 to TRBJ2-1, with D hard to call. Germline assignment: CDR1 SQVTM and CDR2 ANQGSEA. With 5 bases removed from V and 3 bases from J, the gap between germline ends came to 8 bases. This CDR3 has 12 amino acids. In DNA form, the CDR3 reads TGCAGCGTTCCTAACCTCTACAATGAGCAGTTCTTC. As protein: CSVPNLYNEQFF.

This clonotype appeared many times. This chain links TRBV3-1 with TRBJ2-1; 8 bases align to TRBD2. Per germline, CDR1 LGHDT and CDR2 YNNKEL (reference sequence). This CDR3 has 18 residues. Trimming took 1 base from V and 5 from J; bases not matched to a gene: 13. Written as DNA, the CDR3 is TGTGCCAGCAGCCAAGCGCCGATAGCGGGGAGGGCAGACAATGAGCAGTTCTTC. It translates to CASSQAPIAGRADNEQFF.

This clonotype was counted at least ten times. The chain links TRBV9 to TRBJ2-7, with D unclear. V was clipped by 1 base and J by 5 bases, with 13 bases between them. The germline V gene has CDR1 SGDLS and CDR2 YYNGEE. The CDR3 runs to 14 residues. The CDR3 nucleotides are TGTGCCAGCAGCGTATTATCCCAGGCCCACGAGCAGTACTTC. It yields the protein CASSVLSQAHEQYF.

Concerning this clonotype: A much larger clone sits a single nucleotide away, making a read error possible. This chain links TRBV28 with TRBJ1-3; D may be TRBD1 (6 bases). Between the trimmed V and J ends, which lost 9 bases and 2 bases, there was a span of 14 bases. CDR1 is MDHEN and CDR2 is SYDVKM in the germline V gene. This CDR3 has 14 amino acids. Here the CDR3 reads CARTEAGAGNTIYF. The CDR3, as DNA: TGTGCCAGAACCGAGGCAGGGGCTGGAAACACCATATATTTT.